A selection of T cell receptor beta chains follows, all from one sample in a study of T cells in Graves' hyperthyroidism and ophthalmopathy. One entry per CDR3 protein results from TCRdb running MiXCR on the multiplex PCR reads. Of under 350,000 distinct CDR3 sequences in the sample, 18% were seen once. Sequencing used blood. The receptors shown here come from a woman between 45 and 65 years old with Graves' hyperthyroidism. Each CDR3 is given with its conserved first and last residue. D genes are given only for firm matches. Clone size is given for some rows only: seen once, a few or many times, or a class if the clone is expanded.

d_gene,abundance,v_gene,len,j_gene,CDR3aa,CDR3nt
TRBD1,few,TRBV29-1,14,TRBJ1-2,CSFATYRGIDGYTF,TGCAGCTTCGCCACCTACAGGGGTATCGATGGCTACACCTTC
TRBD2,NA,TRBV19,17,TRBJ2-2,CASTPLGLAGNTGELFF,TGTGCCAGTACCCCACTCGGACTAGCGGGTAACACCGGGGAGCTGTTTTTT
NA,NA,TRBV19,13,TRBJ1-5,CASSISSNRPQHF,TGTGCCAGTAGTATTTCAAGCAATCGGCCCCAGCATTTT
NA,many,TRBV5-1,15,TRBJ2-5,CASSGGVPSQETQYF,TGCGCCAGCAGCGGCGGGGTACCGTCTCAAGAGACCCAGTACTTC
NA,NA,TRBV7-3,16,TRBJ2-5,CASSLMGLGNQETQYF,TGTGCCAGCAGCTTAATGGGCTTGGGGAACCAAGAGACCCAGTACTTC
TRBD2,few,TRBV5-1,18,TRBJ2-1,CASSLRLAGGFPGNEQFF,TGCGCCAGCAGCTTGCGACTAGCGGGAGGGTTCCCGGGAAATGAGCAGTTCTTC
TRBD2,NA,TRBV19,14,TRBJ2-7,CASSITSGSYEQYF,TGTGCCAGTAGTATAACTAGCGGGAGTTACGAGCAGTACTTC
TRBD2,few,TRBV7-3,15,TRBJ2-1,CASSLIRGDYNEQFF,TGTGCCAGCAGCTTAATCCGGGGGGATTACAATGAGCAGTTCTTC
TRBD2,many,TRBV28,17,TRBJ2-7,CASSNHGTSGRTHEQYF,TGTGCCAGCAGCAATCACGGGACTAGCGGGAGGACCCACGAGCAGTACTTC
TRBD1,NA,TRBV11-2,16,TRBJ2-2,CASSLRQGGNTGELFF,TGTGCCAGCAGCTTAAGACAGGGGGGCAACACCGGGGAGCTGTTTTTT
NA,NA,TRBV9,14,TRBJ2-5,CASSVGLYQETQYF,TGTGCCAGCAGCGTTGGGCTGTACCAAGAGACCCAGTACTTC
NA,NA,TRBV11-2,14,TRBJ2-2,CAGSLDQVSGELFF,TGTGCCGGCAGCTTAGATCAGGTTTCCGGGGAGCTGTTTTTT
NA,few,TRBV5-1,14,TRBJ1-4,CASSTRDGDEKLFF,TGCGCCAGCAGCACCCGGGACGGAGATGAAAAACTGTTTTTT
NA,few,TRBV7-8,13,TRBJ1-1,CASSLFRSTEAFF,TGTGCCAGCAGCTTGTTCCGGTCCACTGAAGCTTTCTTT
NA,NA,TRBV28,16,TRBJ2-6,CASSGVTLSGANVLTF,TGTGCCAGCAGTGGGGTGACCCTCTCTGGGGCCAACGTCCTGACTTTC
TRBD1,many,TRBV20-1,16,TRBJ2-3,CSARSETGGSTDTQYF,TGCAGTGCTAGAAGCGAGACAGGGGGCTCCACAGATACGCAGTATTTT
NA,once,TRBV4-1,14,TRBJ1-1,CASSHHTANTEAFF,TGCGCCAGCAGCCACCACACAGCGAACACTGAAGCTTTCTTT
NA,NA,TRBV20-1,15,TRBJ1-5,CSARVESNSNQPQHF,TGCAGTGCTAGAGTTGAATCGAATAGCAATCAGCCCCAGCATTTT
TRBD2,many,TRBV6-1,19,TRBJ2-3,CASSGPVLAGGLSTDTQYF,TGTGCCAGCAGTGGGCCGGTACTAGCGGGGGGGCTGAGCACAGATACGCAGTATTTT
NA,many,TRBV7-3,15,TRBJ2-5,CASSLMGTMGETQYF,TGTGCCAGCAGCTTAATGGGGACCATGGGGGAGACCCAGTACTTC
TRBD1,few,TRBV19,14,TRBJ1-5,CASSGTGGLQPQHF,TGTGCCAGTAGCGGGACAGGGGGCCTTCAGCCCCAGCATTTT
TRBD1,few,TRBV6-1,15,TRBJ2-3,CASSTGGQGADTQYF,TGTGCCAGCAGTACTGGGGGACAGGGGGCAGATACGCAGTATTTT
NA,many,TRBV5-1,15,TRBJ1-2,CASSLTSVGNYGYTF,TGCGCCAGCAGCTTGACGTCCGTCGGAAACTATGGCTACACCTTC
NA,few,TRBV6-4,16,TRBJ2-5,CASSDSSQGRLKTQYF,TGTGCCAGCAGTGACTCATCTCAGGGAAGGTTAAAGACCCAGTACTTC
TRBD1,few,TRBV29-1,14,TRBJ2-3,CSVLRDRGRDTQYF,TGCAGCGTTCTCCGGGACAGGGGGCGGGATACGCAGTATTTT
NA,NA,TRBV15,16,TRBJ2-1,CATSREPGSSHNEQFF,TGTGCCACCAGCAGAGAGCCAGGAAGCTCCCACAATGAGCAGTTCTTC
TRBD2,many,TRBV11-1,15,TRBJ2-1,CASSLLAAAYNEQFF,TGTGCCAGCAGCTTACTAGCGGCGGCCTACAATGAGCAGTTCTTC